This T cell receptor (beta chain) was captured by sequencing in a study of shared clonotypes between healthy human individuals. The wider study: A couple of women and a few men aged 18 to 49 served as donors.

General study findings and limits: It was expected that sequencing depth would affect clonotype sharing among donors. Several donors held about 5% of naive CD4 clonotypes in common.

Using 200 ng DNA, about 29,000 T cell genomes, the sorted-subset replicate PCRs were run. TCRdb's copy holds only in-frame clones and misses some; the assay was immunoSEQ multiplex PCR. This sample yields 730,000 or so clones, of which 72% are seen a single time; about 1.8% belongs to the top ten. To note about this clone: The antigen is unknown.

Input material: memory CD4+ T cells sorted from blood. Subset described: CD45RA-negative fraction. The TCR originated in a woman aged 25 to 39 in good health.

CDR3 sequence (DNA): TGTGCCAGTAGTCCGAGACAGAGAATGAACACTGAAGCTTTCTTT. This codes for CASSPRQRMNTEAFF. The V call is TRBV19, the J call TRBJ1-1, with D perhaps TRBD1 (5 bases). This CDR3 has 15 amino acids. Deletions cut 5 bases from V and 0 bases from J, with 13 bases between. The germline CDR1 and CDR2 sequences are LNHDA and SQIVND (reference sequence).